This is a list of T cell receptor beta chains from one sample in a study of blood T cells in healthy people across ages. Each CDR3 protein gets one entry after TCRdb re-called the 5' RACE reads with MiXCR. The data hold fewer than 800,000 distinct CDR3 sequences, with more than 20% observed a single time. This sample was also put to use in a study of T cells of mothers and their children.

Sequencing used blood. Source of these receptors: a boy aged 5 to 17 in good health. The CDR3 runs from the conserved cysteine through the conserved F or W. D genes are given only for firm matches. Clone size is given for some rows only: seen once, a few or many times, or a class if the clone is expanded.

>TRBJ2-1|-|TRBV28|-|11
CASAFDLEQFF
TGTGCCAGCGCCTTCGATCTTGAGCAGTTCTTC
>TRBJ2-7|-|TRBV3-1|few|15
CASSHPGGRRDEQYF
TGTGCCAGCAGCCACCCAGGGGGGAGAAGGGACGAGCAGTACTTC
>TRBJ2-3|-|TRBV6-4|few|15
CASSLPPLGTDTQYF
TGTGCCAGCTCATTACCACCTTTGGGTACAGATACGCAGTATTTT
>TRBJ2-5|-|TRBV11-1|few|15
CASSPRLGQQETQYF
TGTGCCAGCAGCCCCAGACTAGGCCAGCAAGAGACCCAGTACTTC
>TRBJ2-1|TRBD2|TRBV7-2|few|15
CANSWGASGYNEQFF
TGTGCCAACAGCTGGGGGGCTAGCGGGTACAATGAGCAGTTCTTC
>TRBJ2-7|TRBD2|TRBV12-3/TRBV12-4|-|15
CASSLVFGGRGEQYF
TGTGCCAGCAGTTTGGTGTTCGGGGGGAGGGGCGAGCAGTACTTC
>TRBJ2-1|TRBD2|TRBV11-2|few|20
CASSLLGAGLAGGPTMTQFF
TGTGCCAGCAGCCTACTGGGTGCGGGACTAGCGGGGGGCCCTACAATGACGCAGTTCTTC
>TRBJ2-7|-|TRBV28|few|14
CASSPLTETYEQYF
TGTGCCAGCAGTCCCTTGACGGAGACCTACGAGCAGTACTTC
>TRBJ2-7|-|TRBV28|-|14
CASSFRGIGYEQYF
TGTGCCAGCAGTTTTAGGGGAATTGGCTACGAGCAGTACTTC
>TRBJ2-1|TRBD1|TRBV5-1|-|15
CASSIGQGENNEQFF
TGCGCCAGCAGCATCGGACAGGGAGAAAACAATGAGCAGTTCTTC
>TRBJ1-1|TRBD1|TRBV7-3|few|13
CASSFNRGTEAFF
TGTGCCAGCAGCTTTAACAGGGGCACTGAAGCTTTCTTT
>TRBJ2-1|-|TRBV19|few|13
CASSYDRNNEQFF
TGTGCCAGTAGTTATGACAGGAACAATGAGCAGTTCTTC
>TRBJ2-1|-|TRBV7-2|few|15
CASSLAAGMANEQFF
TGTGCCAGCAGCTTAGCCGCCGGGATGGCCAATGAGCAGTTCTTC
>TRBJ2-1|-|TRBV5-1|-|14
CASSGVAAYNEQFF
TGCGCCAGCAGCGGGGTAGCGGCCTACAATGAGCAGTTCTTC
>TRBJ1-6|-|TRBV6-5|-|15
CASSYSTVYDSPLHF
TGTGCCAGCAGTTACTCGACCGTTTACGATTCACCCCTCCACTTT
>TRBJ2-3|-|TRBV5-6|few|15
CASSLPVVSTDTQYF
TGTGCCAGCAGCTTACCCGTAGTCAGCACAGATACGCAGTATTTT
>TRBJ2-1|TRBD2|TRBV6-5|-|17
CASSLTGLAGYYNEQFF
TGTGCCAGCAGTCTCACGGGACTAGCGGGTTACTACAATGAGCAGTTCTTC
>TRBJ2-1|TRBD2|TRBV18|-|15
CASSPVAGMGGEQFF
TGTGCCAGCTCGCCGGTAGCGGGGATGGGAGGTGAGCAGTTCTTC